The T cell receptor (beta chain) under discussion was sequenced for a study of shared clonotypes between healthy human individuals. Notes on this clone: What it recognizes is unknown. Its ends do not fully match the called genes, so a read error is possible.

Notes on the study in general: Clonotype sharing across donors was expected to vary with sequencing depth. Represented diversity, genetic and exposure-history alike, was limited by few donors.

Execution of the assay was at deep level. Several immunoSEQ plates received, in even portions, the genomic DNA of each subset. Libraries were prepared by immunoSEQ multiplex PCR; TCRdb keeps only in-frame clonotypes and omits some of them. The sample lists 490,000 or so clones; approximately 79% were seen once. This CDR3 has 15 amino acids. Germline values: CDR1 SGHNT, CDR2 YYREEE (reference sequence). The sequence was obtained from a middle-aged woman in good health. Some clones in this sample may be carry-over from other donors' samples. Sequenced material: PBMCs. The chain employs TRBV5-4 and TRBJ2-2; D possibly uses TRBD1 or TRBD2 (6 bases each). CDR3 bases: TGTGCCAGCAGTTTGGGGGGCTCGGTCACCGGGGAGCTGTTTTTT. It translates to CASSLGGSVTGELFF.